This T cell receptor beta chain was sequenced during a study of T cell repertoires in cytomegalovirus infection. Study overall: Selection of CMV epitopes for the study included recently identified HLA-C-restricted and well-studied HLA-B-restricted ones. Notes on the study in general: The ex vivo response was dominated by HLA-C-restricted CMV-specific TCR beta clonotypes.

The CDR3 has 14 residues. Germline CDR1 and CDR2: SGDLS and YYNGEE. Trimming took 2 bases from V and 0 from J, leaving 6 bases between them. Via MiXCR, TCRdb re-called the reads, giving one row per CDR3 protein. The sample includes about 160,000 distinct CDR3 sequences, about 22% of them seen just once. Points on this clonotype: Its target is not known.

The sequencing here drew on CD8+ T cells from cultured PBMCs, taken from culture after CMV antigen stimulation. The sequence derives from a human donor in good health (CMV status not recorded). Some clones in this sample may be carry-over from other donors' samples. The rearrangement uses TRBV9 and TRBJ1-5; D unresolved. CDR3 region: CASSVGSSNQPQHF. The CDR3 nucleotides are TGTGCCAGCAGCGTGGGCTCTAGCAATCAGCCCCAGCATTTT.